These T cell receptor beta chains were read from a single sample in a study of shared clonotypes between healthy human individuals. Libraries were prepared by immunoSEQ multiplex PCR; TCRdb keeps only in-frame clonotypes and omits some of them. The table has some 2.1 million clones, less than 95% seen once. Sequencing was performed on naive CD8+ T cells sorted from blood. The receptors here all came from a man between 18 and 35 years old in good health. Both conserved end residues are part of each CDR3. The D gene is left open where the match is weak. Expanded clones get a size class; other rows say once, few or many, or leave the size out.

j_call cdr3_length clone_size v_call d_call cdr3_aa cdr3_nt
TRBJ1-2 14 - TRBV13 - CASSLEGSNYGYTF TGTGCCAGCAGCTTGGAGGGTTCTAACTATGGCTACACCTTC
TRBJ2-4 14 - TRBV19 TRBD1 CASSKGGQKNIQYF TGTGCCAGTAGTAAAGGGGGACAGAAAAACATTCAGTACTTC
TRBJ2-5 15 - TRBV28 - CASSLTGSPQWTQYF TGTGCCAGCAGTTTAACAGGGTCCCCACAATGGACCCAGTACTTC
TRBJ1-4 13 - TRBV5-6 - CASSSGVEGKLFF TGTGCCAGCAGCTCGGGCGTTGAGGGGAAACTGTTTTTT
TRBJ1-1 16 - TRBV4-3 - CASSHTHETANTEAFF TGCGCCAGCAGCCATACTCACGAGACAGCGAACACTGAAGCTTTCTTT
TRBJ2-7 15 - TRBV5-6 - CASSKDRLFPYEQYF TGTGCCAGCAGCAAGGACCGCCTATTCCCCTACGAGCAGTACTTC
TRBJ2-7 16 - TRBV14 - CASSQYGPLSTGEQYF TGTGCCAGCAGCCAATATGGTCCCCTATCCACGGGCGAGCAGTACTTC
TRBJ1-1 13 - TRBV5-1 - CASSTDMNTEAFF TGCGCCAGCAGTACGGACATGAACACTGAAGCTTTCTTT
TRBJ2-3 14 - TRBV9 - CASSLGGDTDTQYF TGTGCCAGCAGCTTAGGAGGGGACACAGATACGCAGTATTTT
TRBJ2-5 14 - TRBV2 TRBD2 CASIWTSAQETQYF TGTGCCAGCATTTGGACTAGCGCCCAAGAGACCCAGTACTTC
TRBJ2-7 12 - TRBV19 TRBD1 CASGQGGYEQYF TGTGCCAGCGGACAGGGGGGGTACGAGCAGTACTTC
TRBJ1-2 13 - TRBV6-1 TRBD1 CASSDYRGWGYTF TGTGCCAGCAGTGATTACAGGGGTTGGGGCTACACCTTC
TRBJ2-7 13 - TRBV6-5 TRBD1 CASSYKTGGEQYF TGTGCCAGCAGTTATAAGACAGGGGGCGAGCAGTACTTC
TRBJ1-2 17 - TRBV15 - CATSRAVDIVPNYGYTF TGTGCCACCAGCAGAGCCGTCGACATCGTACCTAACTATGGCTACACCTTC
TRBJ1-4 14 - TRBV7-9 - CASTTQEGSQKLFF TGTGCCAGCACCACACAAGAGGGGAGCCAAAAACTGTTTTTT
TRBJ2-1 12 once TRBV5-6 - CASSLGQGEQFF TGTGCCAGCAGCTTGGGTCAGGGTGAGCAGTTCTTC
TRBJ2-1 16 - TRBV25-1 TRBD2 CASSELLAGDYNEQFF TGTGCCAGCAGTGAACTACTAGCGGGGGATTACAATGAGCAGTTCTTC
TRBJ2-5 15 - TRBV9 TRBD2 CASSPGTTRRETQYF TGTGCCAGCAGCCCAGGGACTACGAGACGAGAGACCCAGTACTTC
TRBJ2-7 14 - TRBV27 TRBD1 CASSGTGRSYEQYF TGTGCCAGCAGTGGGACAGGTCGTTCCTACGAGCAGTACTTC
TRBJ1-3 15 - TRBV7-8 - CASSFGDLPGNTIYF TGTGCCAGCAGCTTCGGGGATCTCCCAGGAAACACCATATATTTT
TRBJ2-7 14 - TRBV6-5 - CASSPVGEPWEQYF TGTGCCAGCAGCCCTGTGGGGGAGCCCTGGGAGCAGTACTTC
TRBJ2-7 15 - TRBV13 TRBD1 CASSPDGQGVYEQYF TGTGCCAGCAGCCCCGACGGACAGGGAGTCTACGAGCAGTACTTC
TRBJ1-1 15 - TRBV13 - CASSLVRTENTEAFF TGTGCCAGCAGCTTAGTAAGGACAGAGAACACTGAAGCTTTCTTT
TRBJ2-7 14 - TRBV18 TRBD1 CASSSRGLLYEQYF TGTGCCAGCTCATCGAGGGGGCTACTTTACGAGCAGTACTTC
TRBJ2-1 15 - TRBV7-9 TRBD2 CASSISGPYYNEQFF TGTGCCAGCAGCATTAGCGGGCCCTACTACAATGAGCAGTTCTTC